This TCR beta chain was recovered during a study of blood T cell repertoires in COVID-19. Study-wide context: Acute and convalescent COVID-19 specimens originated in the United States, Italy and Spain.

The protocol was immunoSEQ multiplex PCR, while the TCRdb copy is restricted to in-frame clones and leaves out a portion. Here the sample spans roughly 440,000 clones, about nine tenths being singletons. The germline V gene has CDR1 MNHNS and CDR2 SASEGT. CDR3 length equals 19 residues. The germline V and J ends were trimmed by 4 bases and 0 bases, with 21 bases remaining between them. The sequence came from a woman aged 50 to 60 with COVID-19, enrolled during active disease. The sample was peripheral blood. V and J are TRBV6-1 and TRBJ1-4; possibly TRBD1 for D (5 bases). The CDR3 coding sequence is TGTGCCAGCAGTGCGATATCAGGGTGGGAGGTTGCAACTAATGAAAAACTGTTTTTT. The encoded protein is CASSAISGWEVATNEKLFF.